The entry below describes one T cell receptor beta chain. V lost 3 bases to trimming and J lost 7 bases; unmatched junction nucleotides: 12. The CDR3 loop spans 16 amino acids. From germline, CDR1 is SGHTA and CDR2 FQGNSA. Sequencing used immunoSEQ multiplex PCR; TCRdb keeps in-frame clones, though not all of them. This sample has about 110,000 clones, with 88% found just once. The data belong to a study of identifying expanded T cells in peripheral blood. Material: blood. The receptor's source is a person aged 18-70 years in good health. The V call is TRBV7-2, the J call TRBJ2-5, with 9 bases identical to TRBD2. CDR3 bases: TGTGCCAGCAGCTTGTCGGAGACTAGCGGTATTGCGACCCAGTACTTC. Translating gives CASSLSETSGIATQYF.